Following are 23 T cell receptor beta chains from one sample sequenced in a study of glioma-infiltrating T cells after dendritic cell vaccination. This table comes from immunoSEQ multiplex PCR, and its TCRdb copy is limited to in-frame clones, with some not included. The sample includes about 92,000 clones, around 86% of them seen just once. The sample consisted of blood, taken before dendritic cell vaccination. These receptors all stem from a human donor with glioblastoma.

This clone was seen just once. The CDR3 is CASSQLAGEFTGELFF. CDR3 DNA: TGTGCCAGCAGTCAGCTAGCGGGAGAGTTCACCGGGGAGCTGTTTTTT. J is TRBJ2-2 and V is TRBV27; TRBD2 aligns across 10 bases. The CDR3 runs to 16 residues. Looked up from germline, CDR1 is MNHEY and CDR2 is SMNVEV (reference sequence). The trim removed 5 bases at V and 4 bases at J, leaving 7 bases unmatched.

The rearrangement joins TRBV2 to TRBJ1-5; no clear D. The CDR3 loop spans 13 amino acids. Germline CDR1 and CDR2: SNHLY and FYNNEI. V dropped 8 bases and J dropped 3 bases, with 11 bases sitting between them. The DNA of the CDR3 is TGTGCCAGCCAGATGTCAGTCAATCAGCCCCAGCATTTT. It specifies CASQMSVNQPQHF.

The chain has TRBV15 and TRBJ2-2; TRBD2 aligns across 16 bases. Losses at the gene ends were 5 bases for V and 3 bases for J; bases not matched to a gene: 12. Germline assignment: CDR1 LNHNV and CDR2 YYDKDF (reference sequence). CDR3 length equals 20 residues. The CDR3 sequence is CATSLPPGLAGGPYTGELFF. CDR3 coding DNA: TGTGCCACCAGCTTGCCCCCGGGACTAGCGGGAGGGCCGTACACCGGGGAGCTGTTTTTT.

The J gene is TRBJ2-2, the V gene TRBV27; TRBD2 is a possible D gene (6 bases). The CDR3 length is 13 residues. V was trimmed by 2 bases and J by 9 bases, leaving 10 bases between them. Germline V gene sequence: CDR1 MNHEY, CDR2 SMNVEV (reference sequence). CDR3 protein: CASSLGRLRELFF. The CDR3 DNA reads as TGTGCCAGCAGTTTAGGGAGGTTGAGGGAGCTGTTTTTT.

J is TRBJ1-2 and V is TRBV4-1; no reliable D call. The CDR3 runs 15 residues. V gave up 0 bases and J gave up 0 bases, with 8 bases separating them. Germline CDR1 reads MGHRA; CDR2 reads YSYEKL. The DNA for the CDR3 is TGCGCCAGCAGCCAAGAAGTACAGCCTAACTATGGCTACACCTTC. Its protein is CASSQEVQPNYGYTF.

This chain links TRBV7-3 with TRBJ2-7; possible D gene TRBD1, 5 bases. Trimming left V 1 base short and J 6 bases short, with 13 bases between. The CDR3 contains 14 residues. Germline CDR1 reads SGHTA; CDR2 reads FQGTGA. The CDR3 here is CASSLNGQGGEQYF. As DNA, the CDR3 is TGTGCCAGCAGCTTAAATGGGCAGGGTGGCGAGCAGTACTTC. The variable domain in full, completed from reference TRBV7-3 and TRBJ2-7, reads GAGVSQTPSNKVTEKGKYVELRCDPISGHTALYWYRQSLGQGPEFLIYFQGTGAADDSGLPNDRFFAVRPEGSVSTLKIQRTERGDSAVYLCASSLNGQGGEQYFGPGTRLTVT.

V and J are TRBV7-9 and TRBJ2-5, with D possibly TRBD1 on 7 matching bases. Per germline, CDR1 SEHNR and CDR2 FQNEAQ (reference sequence). With 4 bases removed from V and 2 bases from J, the gap between germline ends came to 11 bases. This CDR3 comprises 14 residues. CDR3 DNA sequence: TGTGCCAGCAGCTCTCAGGGGGGTCAAGAGACCCAGTACTTC. This gives the protein CASSSQGGQETQYF.

With respect to this clone: An end of the junction differs from the germline gene, which may be a read error. The same CDR3 also results from other DNA sequences found in this sample. V usage is TRBV6-5 and J usage is TRBJ1-2; D is uncertain. Germline V gene sequence: CDR1 MNHEY, CDR2 SVGAGI. There are 13 residues in the CDR3. CDR3 coding DNA: TGTGCCAGCAGTTACTCTGGGAGCTATGGCTACACCTTT. Protein product: CASSYSGSYGYTF.

Worth noting for this clone: The sample holds other DNA sequences that translate to the same CDR3. The chain recombines TRBV29-1 with TRBJ1-1; D ambiguous. The V end lost 0 bases, the J end lost 6 bases, and 8 bases lay between the germline ends. CDR1 and CDR2 (germline): SQVTM, ANQGSEA. The CDR3 consists of 12 residues. CDR3 in DNA: TGCAGCGTTGAAGATCGAGGCGCTGAAGCTTTCTTT. Its protein is CSVEDRGAEAFF.

The CDR3 coding sequence is TGTGCCAGCACTTCCGGGGGACAGATCTTGTCACCCCTCCACTTT. This encodes CASTSGGQILSPLHF. The chain joins TRBV27 to TRBJ1-6; 7 nucleotides align to TRBD1. CDR1 MNHEY and CDR2 SMNVEV come from the germline V gene (reference sequence). The CDR3 runs 15 residues. J gave up 10 bases and V 7 bases, and 13 bases lay outside the gene matches.

This chain connects TRBV7-2 to TRBJ2-1; D gene uncertain. CDR3 length: 15 amino acids. V was clipped by 5 bases and J by 5 bases, with 16 bases between them. Germline V gene sequence: CDR1 SGHTA, CDR2 FQGNSA. CDR3 nucleotide sequence: TGTGCCAGCAGCCAGCTAGGCGGAAACAACAATGAGCAGTTCTTC. Translated: CASSQLGGNNNEQFF.

The chain couples TRBV7-9 to TRBJ2-4; D uncertain. The CDR3 has 16 amino acids. V was pared by 4 bases and J by 6 bases, with 19 bases between. CDR1 and CDR2 (germline): SEHNR, FQNEAQ (reference sequence). The CDR3 sequence: CASSSSLMSGVNIQYF. The CDR3 DNA follows: TGTGCCAGCAGCTCCTCGTTGATGAGTGGTGTAAACATTCAGTACTTC. Looking up the rest from reference TRBV7-9 and TRBJ2-4 gives the full variable domain: DTGVSQNPRHKITKRGQNVTFRCDPISEHNRLYWYRQTLGQGPEFLTYFQNEAQLEKSRLLSDRFSAERPKGSFSTLEIQRTEQGDSAMYLCASSSSLMSGVNIQYFGAGTRLSVL.

There are a few counts of this clone. The V gene is TRBV6-6, the J gene TRBJ1-4; possibly TRBD1 for D (6 bases). Germline V gene sequence: CDR1 MNHNY, CDR2 SVGAGI (reference sequence). Trimming pared 6 bases from V and 10 bases from J, leaving 21 bases between. CDR3 length equals 15 residues. DNA for the CDR3: TGTGCCAGCAGAAACGACCATACAGGGTATGCAAAACTGTTTTTT. This codes for CASRNDHTGYAKLFF.

V and J are TRBV7-2 and TRBJ2-5, with 9 bases aligning to TRBD1. Per the germline V gene, CDR1 is SGHTA and CDR2 is FQGNSA. The junction had 13 bases not matched to a gene; V was cut back by 6 bases and J by 2 bases. This CDR3 is built from 17 residues. The DNA for the CDR3 is TGTGCCAGCAGACCCGGGACAGGGCTTTTACGGCAAGAGACCCAGTACTTC. This translates into CASRPGTGLLRQETQYF.

This clone was seen just once. This sequence joins TRBV28 and TRBJ2-4, with D possibly being TRBD2 (5 bases). The CDR3 is made up of 12 amino acids. Trimming cost V 6 bases and J 9 bases, with 12 bases left between them. CDR1 MDHEN and CDR2 SYDVKM come from the germline V gene. CDR3 region: CASSLRGTIQYF. The CDR3 nucleotides read TGTGCCAGCAGCCTCCGGGGTACCATTCAGTACTTC.

To note about this clone: Compared with germline, one end of the junction differs, possibly owing to a read error. The genes are TRBV10-2 and TRBJ1-2, with D unclear. The CDR3 sequence is 13 residues long. Germline CDR1 is WSHSY and CDR2 is SAAADI. As DNA, the CDR3 is TGCGTCAGCAGTGAGAGTCGAGGCTATGGCTACACCTTC. Its protein is CVSSESRGYGYTF.

This rearrangement joins TRBV4-1 to TRBJ2-5; no clear D. The end of the DNA aligns better with TRBJ2-7, so the J call may be wrong. The germline gives CDR1 MGHRA, CDR2 YSYEKL. CDR3 length equals 16 residues. The CDR3 region has the DNA TGCGCCAGCAGCCAAGAGGTCCCTCCCGAGTCCTACGAGCAGTACTTC. The encoded protein is CASSQEVPPESYEQYF.

The chain has TRBV13 and TRBJ2-7; tentative D call: TRBD1 (6 bases). Trimming cost V 0 bases and J 2 bases, with 20 bases left between them. This CDR3 has 18 amino acids. Germline CDR1 is PRHDT and CDR2 is FYEKMQ (reference sequence). The CDR3 nucleotides are TGTGCCAGCAGCTTAGGGGACGGCGTAGGGGGTTGGACCTACGAGCAGTACTTC. This gives the protein CASSLGDGVGGWTYEQYF. The full variable domain, completed using reference TRBV13 and TRBJ2-7, is AAGVIQSPRHLIKEKRETATLKCYPIPRHDTVYWYQQGPGQDPQFLISFYEKMQSDKGSIPDRFSAQQFSDYHSELNMSSLELGDSALYFCASSLGDGVGGWTYEQYFGPGTRLTVT.

This chain uses TRBV5-1 with TRBJ2-3, with 12 bases matching TRBD2. V was clipped by 4 bases and J by 8 bases; unmatched bases: 14. Looked up from germline, CDR1 is SGHRS and CDR2 is YFSETQ. The CDR3 is 17 residues long. As DNA, the CDR3 is TGCGCCAGCAGCCCGGAACTAGCGGGGGGACTGGGGAGTACGCAGTATTTT. Protein product: CASSPELAGGLGSTQYF.

The chain has TRBV6-5 and TRBJ1-1; D may be TRBD1 (6 bases). The germline V gene encodes CDR1 MNHEY and CDR2 SVGAGI. This CDR3 spans 12 amino acids. The V and J ends lost 5 bases and 10 bases respectively, with 14 bases between them. In DNA, the CDR3 is TGTGCCAGCAGTAGACCACAGGGTGGAGCTTTCTTT. Its protein is CASSRPQGGAFF.

The chain joins TRBV19 to TRBJ1-2; 8 positions agree with TRBD1. This CDR3 has 13 amino acids. V trimming: 3 bases; J trimming: 10 bases; junction bases outside the gene matches: 7. Germline CDR1 and CDR2: LNHDA and SQIVND (reference sequence). CDR3 loop: CASSIRTGRYYTF. DNA for the CDR3: TGTGCCAGTAGTATTAGGACAGGGAGGTACTACACCTTC.

This rearrangement joins TRBV14 to TRBJ1-2; 7 bases line up with TRBD1. Germline CDR1 is SGHDN and CDR2 is FVKESK. There are 13 residues in the CDR3. V was pared by 1 base and J by 4 bases, with 0 bases of the junction left unmatched. The CDR3 here is CASSQGQGYGYTF. The CDR3 nucleotides read TGTGCCAGCAGCCAAGGACAGGGCTATGGCTACACCTTC.

CDR3 nucleotides: TGTGCCAGCAGCGCGACAGGGGGCGCTTCTGGAAACACCATATATTTT. It yields the protein CASSATGGASGNTIYF. The chain couples TRBV7-9 to TRBJ1-3; the match to TRBD1 covers 10 bases. The V gene's germline CDR1 is SEHNR and CDR2 FQNEAQ (reference sequence). This CDR3 region has 16 residues. The trim removed 5 bases at V and 1 base at J, leaving 5 bases unmatched.